This record covers a single TCR beta chain. The sample holds one count of this clonotype. What antigen it recognizes has not been identified. The record has no base qualities; no much larger clone is one base away. Support from one read is weak. A case-control design nested within a healthcare worker cohort in London, UK, was used, with weekly nasopharyngeal swab PCR tests and blood sampling performed. Healthcare workers were recruited during the week of the UK lockdown, between 23 and 31 March 2020, and followed weekly for up to roughly 15 weeks. The data belong to a study of early T cells in non-severe SARS-CoV-2 infection (dated by TCRdb to about 2021). As for the study more broadly: Bulk RNA from unsorted whole blood was used for TCR sequencing, so alpha and beta chains could not be paired. Broader findings and caveats from the paper: VDJdb matching was skewed toward anti-spike CD8 responses and likely underestimated virus-specific expansions, missing private and CD4 specificities.

The library was generated by 5' RACE. The instrument was a NextSeq 500. Unique molecular identifiers were attached to individual cDNA molecules in the TCR library protocol so that sequencing error and PCR bias could be corrected. TCR alpha and beta chains were both sequenced, and the abundances of alpha and beta sequences in each sample were closely correlated with each other. In the source study's methods: Decombinator V4 was used to annotate the V gene, J gene and CDR3 of the TCR sequences. Expanded TCRs were defined as changing significantly between any two time points under a Poisson model with p below 0.0001. TCR abundances were normalised to the total number of TCRs sequenced per sample and expressed as counts per million. TRAV1-2 paired with TRAJ12, TRAJ20 or TRAJ33 defined MAIT TCRs, while TRAV10 paired with TRAJ18 defined iNKT TCRs. A search of VDJdb, accessed on 1 November 2021, was run for TCRs annotated to CMV, EBV and SARS-CoV-2, with TCRs annotated for multiple antigens excluded. TCRdb's own reprocessing of the public reads used fastp at Q25 and MiXCR and kept productive beta chains. Rows are combined by CDR3 protein, so each entry shows the most common genes and DNA. TCRdb, not the authors, supplied the V and J calls. The sample includes roughly 61,000 distinct CDR3 sequences, with approximately 13% observed a single time. The top ten clones comprise approximately 8.5% of the sample.

Reading from cysteine to phenylalanine, the CDR3 counts 14 amino acids. Of all the DNA, just the CDR3 is kept, 42 bases in frame from base 1. Germline trimming amounts to 4 bases on V and 5 bases on J, with 5 as the count of junction bases outside the gene matches. Per the germline V gene, SNHLY is the CDR1 and FYNNEI is the CDR2. The chain uses TRBV2 and TRBJ2-3; a stretch of 8 junction bases matches TRBD2. The TCR originated in an adult who was a healthcare worker with PCR-confirmed SARS-CoV-2 infection or an uninfected control (not recorded which). The sequencing here drew on whole blood, taken at baseline. The nucleotide sequence reads TGTGCCAGCAGTGTTGGACTAGCCAGAGATACGCAGTATTTT. It specifies CASSVGLARDTQYF.